This TCR beta chain was sequenced for a study of human T cells and chemical hapten exposure. Described time point: patch test 1, 2 weeks after DPC sensitization. Treatment specified: therapeutic diphenylcyclopropenone sensitization with weekly scalp DPC. This clonotype was seen only a few times. TCRdb itself ran the RACE reads through MiXCR, one entry per CDR3 protein. The table records some 87,000 distinct CDR3 sequences, around a tenth of them present only once. The sequence was obtained from a woman in her 50s with alopecia areata. Some clones in this sample may be carry-over from other donors' samples. Here the sequenced sample was whole blood, taken in connection with sensitization to the hapten diphenylcyclopropenone (DPC).

This chain's CDR3 is CSARDRGSSYEQYF. DNA for the CDR3: TGCAGTGCTAGAGATCGGGGTAGTTCCTACGAGCAGTACTTC. The chain links TRBV20-1 to TRBJ2-7, with D perhaps TRBD2 (5 bases). Germline CDR1 DFQATT, CDR2 SNEGSKA (reference sequence). The CDR3 loop spans 14 amino acids. V lost 0 bases and J 1 base, leaving 10 bases between the germline ends.